This T cell receptor (beta chain) was documented in a study of T cell clonality in common variable immunodeficiency. General study findings and limits: CVID subjects showed higher TCRbeta clonality than healthy controls. Fewer deletions and N-nucleotide insertions were reportedly seen in common variable immunodeficiency TCR beta sequences.

Germline V CDR1 and CDR2: SEHNR, FQNEAQ (reference sequence). The CDR3 sequence is 12 residues long. Details on this clone: As yet, its antigen is unknown. Coverage ceases 3 residues before the CDR3 finishes, and the germline J gene fills in the end.

Of CVID subjects, roughly 15 were female and about 28 male, mean age approximately 40. Caucasian heritage predominated among both patients and controls. TCRdb's table, derived via immunoSEQ multiplex PCR, lists solely in-frame clones and lacks some. Altogether more than 9,000 clones were found in the sample, and no singletons occur. Input material: peripheral blood mononuclear cells. This clonotype was sampled from a human donor with common variable immunodeficiency. V usage is TRBV7-9 and J usage is TRBJ1-1; tentative D call: TRBD1 (5 bases). CDR3 region: CASSSGPPLAFF. CDR3 bases read: TGTGCCAGCAGCTCAGGGCCCCCTCTA.